This section outlines one TCR beta chain sequence together with its context. This sample was included in a study of blood T cell repertoires in COVID-19. Study-level background: The United States, Italy and Spain were the sources of the acute and convalescent COVID-19 samples. PBMCs, B-cell-depleted T cells, or T cells provided the cDNA or gDNA that made up the material.

Original processing methods: From reference gene primer amplification, estimates of nucleated cell counts were derived. Libraries were prepared by immunoSEQ multiplex PCR; TCRdb keeps only in-frame clonotypes and omits some of them. V and J calls and clone size are copied from that table; D and trimming were computed from the DNA. The sample lists 97,000 or so clones, approximately 80% occurring once. The TCR originated in a human donor in a cohort sampled during active COVID-19. Sequencing input: peripheral blood.

The DNA of the CDR3 is TGTGCCAGCAAACATCAAGGTCTGGGGGCCACTGAAGCTTTCTTT. Its translation: CASKHQGLGATEAFF. The V and J genes are TRBV25-1 and TRBJ1-1; possibly TRBD1 for D (6 bases). The CDR3 covers 15 residues. Germline lookup yields CDR1 MGHDK and CDR2 SYGVNS. Trimming stripped 7 bases from V and 4 bases from J, with 19 bases between.